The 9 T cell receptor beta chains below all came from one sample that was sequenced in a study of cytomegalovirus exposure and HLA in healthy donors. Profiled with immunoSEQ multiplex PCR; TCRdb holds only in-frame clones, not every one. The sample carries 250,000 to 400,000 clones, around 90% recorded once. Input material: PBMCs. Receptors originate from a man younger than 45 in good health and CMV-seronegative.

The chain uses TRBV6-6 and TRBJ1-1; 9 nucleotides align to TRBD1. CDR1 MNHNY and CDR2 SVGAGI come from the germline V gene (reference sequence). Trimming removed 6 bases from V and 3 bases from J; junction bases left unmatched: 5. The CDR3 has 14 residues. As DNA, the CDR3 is TGTGCCAGCAGGCGGACAGGGGCGTACACTGAAGCTTTCTTT. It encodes CASRRTGAYTEAFF.

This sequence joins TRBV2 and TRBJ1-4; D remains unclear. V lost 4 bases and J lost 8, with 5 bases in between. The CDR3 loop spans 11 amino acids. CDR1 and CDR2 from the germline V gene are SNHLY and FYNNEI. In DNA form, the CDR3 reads TGTGCCAGCAGTGTACAGGAAAAACTGTTTTTT. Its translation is CASSVQEKLFF.

CDR3: CASSIGEIYGYTF. The CDR3 nucleotides are TGTGCCAGTAGTATAGGAGAAATCTATGGCTACACCTTC. The chain employs TRBV19 and TRBJ1-2; D gene unclear. CDR1 and CDR2 (germline): LNHDA, SQIVND (reference sequence). The CDR3 covers 13 residues. V was pared by 1 base and J by 4 bases, with 7 bases between.

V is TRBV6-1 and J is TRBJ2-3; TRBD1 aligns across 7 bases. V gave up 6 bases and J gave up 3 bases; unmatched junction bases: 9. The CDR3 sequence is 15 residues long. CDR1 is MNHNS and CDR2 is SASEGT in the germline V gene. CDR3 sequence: CASRVQGKVTDTQYF. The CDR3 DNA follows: TGTGCCAGCAGAGTACAGGGGAAGGTGACAGATACGCAGTATTTT.

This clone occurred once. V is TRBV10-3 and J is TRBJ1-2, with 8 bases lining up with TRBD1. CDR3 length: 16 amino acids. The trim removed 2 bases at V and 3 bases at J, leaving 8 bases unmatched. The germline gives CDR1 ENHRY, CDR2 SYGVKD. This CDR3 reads CAISEQGAGSDYGYTF. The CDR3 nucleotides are TGTGCCATCAGTGAGCAGGGGGCGGGCAGCGACTATGGCTACACCTTC.

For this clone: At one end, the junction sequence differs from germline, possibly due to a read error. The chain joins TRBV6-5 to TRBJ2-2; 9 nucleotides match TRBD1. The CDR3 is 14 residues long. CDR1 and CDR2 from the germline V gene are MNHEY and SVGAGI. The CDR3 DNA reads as TGTGCCAGTAAACAGGGGGCGAACGCCGGGGAGCTGTTTTTT. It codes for CASKQGANAGELFF.

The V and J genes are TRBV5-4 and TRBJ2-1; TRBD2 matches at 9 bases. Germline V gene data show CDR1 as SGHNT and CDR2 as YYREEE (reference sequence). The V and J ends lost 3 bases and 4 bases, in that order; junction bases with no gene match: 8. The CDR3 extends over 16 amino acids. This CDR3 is CASSSEPTSGYNEQFF. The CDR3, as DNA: TGTGCCAGCAGCTCCGAGCCGACTAGCGGTTACAATGAGCAGTTCTTC.

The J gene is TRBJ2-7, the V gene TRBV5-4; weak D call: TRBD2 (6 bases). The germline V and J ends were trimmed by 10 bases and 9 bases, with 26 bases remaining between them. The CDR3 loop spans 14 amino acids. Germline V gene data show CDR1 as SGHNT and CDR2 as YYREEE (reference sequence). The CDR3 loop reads CALLSGPESGVQYF. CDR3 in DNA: TGTGCCCTTTTGAGCGGGCCCGAATCCGGCGTGCAGTACTTC. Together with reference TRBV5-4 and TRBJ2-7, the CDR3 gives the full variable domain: ETGVTQSPTHLIKTRGQQVTLRCSSQSGHNTVSWYQQALGQGPQFIFQYYREEENGRGNFPPRFSGLQFPNYSSELNVNALELDDSALYLCALLSGPESGVQYFGPGTRLTVT.

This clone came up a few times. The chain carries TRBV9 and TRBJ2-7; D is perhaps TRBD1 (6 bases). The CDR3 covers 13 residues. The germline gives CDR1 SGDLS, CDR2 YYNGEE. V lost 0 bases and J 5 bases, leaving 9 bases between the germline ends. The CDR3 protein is CASSVGAGDEQYF. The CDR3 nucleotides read TGTGCCAGCAGCGTAGGGGCAGGGGACGAGCAGTACTTC. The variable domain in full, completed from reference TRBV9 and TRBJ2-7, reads DSGVTQTPKHLITATGQRVTLRCSPRSGDLSVYWYQQSLDQGLQFLIQYYNGEERAKGNILERFSAQQFPDLHSELNLSSLELGDSALYFCASSVGAGDEQYFGPGTRLTVT.